Following are 26 T cell receptor beta chains from one sample sequenced in a study of blood T cells in healthy people across ages. PCR was performed a second time for about 7 to 11 cycles using a sample-barcoded 5' primer and a J-beta primer mix. TCRdb used MiXCR to reprocess the 5' RACE reads, holding one entry per CDR3 protein. The table includes almost 1 million distinct CDR3 sequences, about 51% detected once. The sample taken for sequencing was blood. All receptors come from a woman in her sixties or seventies in good health.

V and J are TRBV4-3 and TRBJ2-7; D is undetermined. Germline loops: CDR1 LGHNA, CDR2 YSLEER. The CDR3 spans 13 residues. V was cut by 0 bases and J by 6 bases, with 9 bases left in between. CDR3: CASSQDRRVEQYF. CDR3 nucleotides: TGCGCCAGCAGCCAAGATCGAAGGGTCGAGCAGTACTTC.

The table lists this clonotype with a few counts. The chain couples TRBV4-3 to TRBJ1-2; D gene ambiguous. The germline V gene encodes CDR1 LGHNA and CDR2 YSLEER. The CDR3 sequence is 14 residues long. Trimming pared 4 bases from V and 2 bases from J, leaving 11 bases between. The CDR3 bases are TGCGCCAGCAGCCGGAATAGGGTCAACTATGGCTACACCTTC. Protein product: CASSRNRVNYGYTF.

The genes are TRBV5-4 and TRBJ1-4, with D uncertain. This CDR3 is 14 amino acids long. Germline values: CDR1 SGHNT, CDR2 YYREEE (reference sequence). Trimming left V 4 bases short and J 8 bases short, with 15 bases between. CDR3 coding DNA: TGTGCCAGCAGCCCTGGAGGGTACAACGAAAAACTGTTTTTT. Amino acid sequence: CASSPGGYNEKLFF.

The chain recombines TRBV12-3 or TRBV12-4 with TRBJ2-5; D gene uncertain. TRBJ2-7 explains the end of the DNA better; the J call may be wrong. CDR3 size: 13 residues. CDR3 sequence reads: CASSHPLVYEQYF. For the CDR3, the DNA is TGTGCCAGTAGCCACCCCTTGGTCTACGAGCAGTACTTC.

This clonotype was observed a handful of times. In DNA form, the CDR3 reads TGCAGTGCTAGAGATCCAAGGGGGGCAGCTATCAGTTATACGCAGTATTTT. Protein sequence: CSARDPRGAAISYTQYF. This chain links TRBV20-1 with TRBJ2-3; D possibly uses TRBD1 or TRBD2 (6 bases each). Looked up from germline, CDR1 is DFQATT and CDR2 is SNEGSKA (reference sequence). The CDR3 has 17 amino acids. With 0 bases removed from V and 7 bases from J, the gap between germline ends came to 23 bases.

The chain has TRBV20-1 and TRBJ2-1; no reliable D call. Germline assignment: CDR1 DFQATT and CDR2 SNEGSKA (reference sequence). This CDR3 is built from 15 residues. V lost 0 bases and J lost 7, with 16 bases in between. The CDR3 protein is CSARDWERLENEQFF. CDR3 DNA sequence: TGCAGTGCTAGAGATTGGGAACGGCTTGAAAATGAGCAGTTCTTC.

This sequence joins TRBV7-9 and TRBJ2-5; D is possibly TRBD1 (6 bases). CDR1 SEHNR and CDR2 FQNEAQ come from the germline V gene (reference sequence). The ends were cut back, 9 bases at V and 11 bases at J, with 19 bases in the middle. The CDR3 spans 12 residues. The CDR3 sequence is CASTSRDNEQYF. CDR3 nucleotide sequence: TGTGCCAGTACGAGTCGGGACAATGAGCAGTACTTC.

CDR3 region: CSGTAFGEQYF. The CDR3 DNA sequence: TGCAGCGGGACAGCCTTTGGCGAGCAGTACTTC. The chain carries TRBV29-1 and TRBJ2-4; perhaps TRBD1 as D (6 bases). The J call may be incorrect, as the DNA end agrees better with TRBJ2-7. CDR1 is SQVTM and CDR2 is ANQGSEA in the germline V gene. CDR3 size: 11 residues.

This clonotype was seen a few times. V gene TRBV29-1 combines with J gene TRBJ1-1; D unresolved. The CDR3 has 10 amino acids. Trimming left V 7 bases short and J 3 bases short, with 6 bases between. CDR1 is SQVTM, CDR2 ANQGSEA, per germline. CDR3 sequence reads: CSAHYTEAFF. CDR3 DNA sequence: TGCAGCGCCCACTACACTGAAGCTTTCTTT.

In this sample, this clonotype turned up a few times. The chain joins TRBV4-1 to TRBJ1-2; TRBD1 is a possible D gene (6 bases). CDR1 and CDR2 from the germline V gene are MGHRA and YSYEKL. The V gene lost 2 bases and the J gene lost 5 bases, with 15 bases spanning the gap. The CDR3 spans 15 residues. CDR3 coding DNA: TGCGCCAGCAGCCAACCCGACAGGAACGATTATGGCTACACCTTC. It specifies CASSQPDRNDYGYTF.

In the case of this clonotype: Sequence at one end of the junction differs from germline and may be a read error. The chain has TRBV12-3 or TRBV12-4 and TRBJ1-2; D may be TRBD1 (5 bases). The CDR3 is 14 amino acids. This CDR3 reads CAGSLVQGRSGYTF. CDR3 in DNA: TGTGCCGGCAGTTTAGTTCAGGGACGTAGTGGCTACACCTTC.

J is TRBJ2-3 and V is TRBV28, with 8 bases aligning to TRBD2. Germline lookup yields CDR1 MDHEN and CDR2 SYDVKM. The CDR3 is made up of 14 amino acids. The ends lost 7 bases at V and 3 bases at J; junction bases unmatched: 6. The CDR3: CASTHGTRTDTQYF. As DNA, the CDR3 is TGTGCCAGCACCCATGGGACTAGGACAGATACGCAGTATTTT.

V gene TRBV9 combines with J gene TRBJ2-7; 7 bases align to TRBD1. The CDR3 covers 18 residues. Germline loops: CDR1 SGDLS, CDR2 YYNGEE. The junction had 23 bases not matched to a gene; V was cut back by 4 bases and J by 7 bases. The CDR3 loop reads CASSPSPGQTGLKWEQYF. CDR3 bases: TGTGCCAGCAGCCCTTCCCCGGGTCAGACAGGGTTGAAGTGGGAGCAGTACTTC.

The chain joins TRBV24-1 to TRBJ2-1; no clear D gene. Trimming stripped 2 bases from V and 4 bases from J, with 8 bases between. CDR3 size: 14 residues. Germline V gives CDR1 KGHDR, CDR2 SFDVKD. CDR3 residues: CATSDSQLYNEQFF. The CDR3 nucleotides read TGTGCCACCAGTGATTCCCAGTTATACAATGAGCAGTTCTTC.

This clonotype has more than one count but fewer than ten. The chain is built from TRBV27 and TRBJ2-5, with 9 nucleotides matching TRBD1. Looked up from germline, CDR1 is MNHEY and CDR2 is SMNVEV (reference sequence). With V trimmed by 6 bases and J by 3 bases, 8 bases remained unmatched. The CDR3 runs to 15 residues. The CDR3 coding sequence is TGTGCCAGCAGCCTATTCGGACAGGGGAAAGAGACCCAGTACTTC. Its protein is CASSLFGQGKETQYF.

The chain employs TRBV12-3 or TRBV12-4 and TRBJ1-1; D is ambiguous. V lost 6 bases and J 5 bases, leaving 10 bases between the germline ends. The CDR3 runs 12 residues. Here the CDR3 reads CASSPQWTEAFF. The CDR3 region has the DNA TGTGCCAGCAGCCCACAGTGGACTGAAGCTTTCTTT.

This chain links TRBV27 with TRBJ1-2; perhaps TRBD1 as D (5 bases). Trimming pared 5 bases from V and 8 bases from J, leaving 18 bases between. The CDR3 totals 14 residues. Germline V gives CDR1 MNHEY, CDR2 SMNVEV (reference sequence). The CDR3 coding sequence is TGTGCCAGCAGTGTTGCCGGGGCCTTGGACGGCTACACCTTC. It specifies CASSVAGALDGYTF.

The rearrangement links TRBV6-2 or TRBV6-3 to TRBJ1-5; D is undetermined. Trimming shortened V by 7 bases and J by 3 bases, and 13 bases separated the two germline ends. The CDR3 is 14 residues long. The germline CDR1 and CDR2 sequences are MNHEY and SVGEGT. The CDR3 spells CASIQDGNNQPQHF. The DNA of the CDR3 is TGTGCCAGCATTCAGGACGGGAACAATCAGCCCCAGCATTTT.

The chain uses TRBV28 and TRBJ2-1, with 10 bases fitting TRBD2. The CDR3 runs 15 residues. Germline V gene sequence: CDR1 MDHEN, CDR2 SYDVKM. Trimming removed 2 bases from V and 14 bases from J; junction bases left unmatched: 12. The CDR3 here is CASSLQGSGRSLEFF. The CDR3, as DNA: TGTGCCAGCAGTTTACAAGGTAGCGGGAGGAGTTTGGAGTTCTTC.

This clonotype was counted between two and nine times. V gene TRBV20-1 combines with J gene TRBJ2-5, with D tentatively TRBD1 (6 bases). V lost 6 bases and J 7 bases, leaving 24 bases between the germline ends. This CDR3 is built from 15 residues. In germline, CDR1 is DFQATT, CDR2 SNEGSKA (reference sequence). This chain's CDR3 is CSAHPGHIYQGTQYF. The CDR3 region has the DNA TGCAGTGCCCACCCGGGACACATTTACCAGGGGACCCAGTACTTC.

The rearrangement joins TRBV4-3 to TRBJ2-3, with 8 bases fitting TRBD2. CDR1 and CDR2 from the germline V gene are LGHNA and YSLEER. V gave up 0 bases and J gave up 4 bases; unmatched junction bases: 9. The CDR3 is 17 amino acids. CDR3 bases: TGCGCCAGCAGCCAAGACCCGAGTCGGGGGGGCCCAGATACGCAGTATTTT. It codes for CASSQDPSRGGPDTQYF.

The V and J genes are TRBV7-2 and TRBJ2-3; D gene uncertain. The CDR3 loop spans 15 amino acids. Germline V gene lookup returns CDR1 SGHTA and CDR2 FQGNSA. The ends were cut back, 1 base at V and 1 base at J, with 9 bases in the middle. The CDR3 sequence: CASSLDAGGTDTQYF. DNA for the CDR3: TGTGCCAGCAGCTTAGACGCAGGAGGCACAGATACGCAGTATTTT.

CDR3 residues: CASSPRGWDEKLFF. The CDR3 DNA sequence: TGCGCCAGCAGCCCCAGGGGGTGGGATGAAAAACTGTTTTTT. The V gene is TRBV4-3, the J gene TRBJ1-4; the match to TRBD1 covers 7 bases. Looked up from germline, CDR1 is LGHNA and CDR2 is YSLEER. This CDR3 contains 14 residues. V trimming: 4 bases; J trimming: 6 bases; junction bases outside the gene matches: 5.

The rearrangement joins TRBV29-1 to TRBJ2-1, with no clear D. V was trimmed by 4 bases and J by 5 bases, leaving 15 bases between them. The germline CDR1 and CDR2 sequences are SQVTM and ANQGSEA. The CDR3 is 14 amino acids. Here the CDR3 reads CSVVGLITHNEQFF. The CDR3 region has the DNA TGCAGCGTTGTAGGGCTTATTACGCACAATGAGCAGTTCTTC.

The chain is built from TRBV29-1 and TRBJ2-1; 8 bases fit TRBD2. In germline, CDR1 is SQVTM, CDR2 ANQGSEA. The junction had 6 bases not matched to a gene; V was cut back by 5 bases and J by 6 bases. This CDR3 has 13 residues. CDR3 residues: CSVPPLAVNEQFF. The CDR3 DNA follows: TGCAGCGTTCCACCACTAGCGGTCAATGAGCAGTTCTTC.

CDR3 loop: CASSLRRVGKTGELFF. The CDR3 coding sequence is TGTGCCAGCAGCTTAAGGAGGGTCGGGAAAACCGGGGAGCTGTTTTTT. The chain recombines TRBV11-1 with TRBJ2-2, with D possibly matching TRBD2 (6 bases). The germline V gene has CDR1 SGHAT and CDR2 FQDESV (reference sequence). The CDR3 covers 16 residues. V lost 2 bases, J lost 5 bases, and 15 bases lay in between.